The clone carrying this T cell receptor (beta chain) has a handful of counts. Its cognate antigen is unknown. The donors were healthy bone marrow donors. PCR involved 60 Vbeta and 13 Jbeta primers. TCRdb keeps only in-frame clones here, not all; method: immunoSEQ multiplex PCR. The sample lists around 150,000 clones; approximately 61% were seen once. The CDR3 consists of 15 residues. Looked up from germline, CDR1 is MGHDK and CDR2 is SYGVNS. The junction had 7 bases not matched to a gene; V was cut back by 1 base and J by 6 bases. The data stem from a study of cytomegalovirus exposure and HLA in healthy donors. Whole-study results and caveats: Among TCR beta chains of equal frequency, HLA-associated ones were more clonally expanded in a later analysis. Common viral pathogens were later found to be apparently linked to several of the most significant clusters. A prior analysis recorded that most TCR beta V segments were productive about 87% or about 30% of the time.

Sequencing used PBMCs. This sequence was found in a human donor in good health. This chain links TRBV25-1 with TRBJ1-2; 8 bases are a match to TRBD1. CDR3 amino acids: CASSESVDRADGYTF. The CDR3 region has the DNA TGTGCCAGCAGTGAATCCGTGGACAGGGCGGATGGCTACACCTTC.